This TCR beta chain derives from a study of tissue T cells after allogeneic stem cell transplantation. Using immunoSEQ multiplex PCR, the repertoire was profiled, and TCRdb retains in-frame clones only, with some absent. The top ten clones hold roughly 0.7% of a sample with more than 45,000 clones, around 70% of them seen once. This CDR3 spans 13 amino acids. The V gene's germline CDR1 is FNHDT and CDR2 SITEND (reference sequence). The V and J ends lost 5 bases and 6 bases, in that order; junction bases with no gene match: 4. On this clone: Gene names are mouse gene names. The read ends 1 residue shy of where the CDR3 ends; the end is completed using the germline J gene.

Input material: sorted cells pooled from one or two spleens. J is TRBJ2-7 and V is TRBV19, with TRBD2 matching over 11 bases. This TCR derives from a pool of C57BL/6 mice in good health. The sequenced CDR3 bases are TGTGCCAGCAGAACTGGGGGGGCTTTTGAACAGTAC. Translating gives CASRTGGAFEQY. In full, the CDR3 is CASRTGGAFEQYF.